These T cell receptor beta chains were read from a single sample in a study of CD8 T cell repertoires and HIV-1 epitope variants. The data were produced by immunoSEQ multiplex PCR, yet TCRdb's version contains in-frame clones alone and is incomplete. The sample yields over 6,000 clones, 60% to 75% seen once. These receptors are not linked to any known antigen. Sequencing was performed on cultured CD8+ T cells derived from PBMCs. Receptor source: a male donor with HIV. Both conserved end residues are part of each CDR3. A D gene is named only where the DNA matches it firmly. Clone size appears in some rows only: once, few, many, or a class for an expanded clone.

medium-sized	.	TRBV7-8	TRBJ2-3	TGTGCCAGCAGCTTAGCGAGCGTTGGAGATACGCAGTATTTT	CASSLASVGDTQYF
.	.	TRBV7-8	TRBJ1-1	TGTGCCAGCAGCCCGGGCCGATGGGACACTGAAGCTTTCTTT	CASSPGRWDTEAFF
.	.	TRBV15	TRBJ1-6	TGTGCCACCAGCAGAGATTTACAGGGCTCACCCCTCCACTTT	CATSRDLQGSPLHF
.	TRBD2	TRBV14	TRBJ2-7	TGTGCCAGCAGCCATGCTACTAGCGGGAGGGCGAGGGGCGAGCAGTACTTC	CASSHATSGRARGEQYF
.	.	TRBV30	TRBJ2-7	TGTGCCTGGAGTTGGACAGCTAGCTCCTACGAGCAGTACTTC	CAWSWTASSYEQYF
.	.	TRBV15	TRBJ2-1	TGTGCCACCAGCAGTCGCCTCGGGGGCGCATTGGTGGAGCAGTTCTTC	CATSSRLGGALVEQFF
.	TRBD2	TRBV7-9	TRBJ2-3	TGTGCCAGCAGCTTGGGACTAGCGGGAGGGCCCACAGATACGCAGTATTTT	CASSLGLAGGPTDTQYF
.	.	TRBV5-6	TRBJ2-7	TGTGCCAGCAGCTCGACCTCCTACGAGCAGTACTTC	CASSSTSYEQYF
.	TRBD2	TRBV6-5	TRBJ2-2	TGTGCCACCTTACAGCGGGAAGGGGGGGAGCTGTTTTTT	CATLQREGGELFF
.	TRBD1	TRBV4-3	TRBJ2-2	TGCGCCAGCAGCTCCGGGACAGGGCACACCGGGGAGCTGTTTTTT	CASSSGTGHTGELFF
.	.	TRBV5-6	TRBJ2-1	TGTGCCAGCAGCTCCGATGCCCTAGAATACAATGAGCAGTTCTTC	CASSSDALEYNEQFF
.	.	TRBV4-1	TRBJ2-6	TGCGCCAGCATGGGGGCAGGGCGTAGCTCTGGGGCCAACGTCCTGACTTTC	CASMGAGRSSGANVLTF
once	.	TRBV11-2	TRBJ2-5	TGTGCCAGCAGCTTAGATCTGACTGGGAGCGCAGAGACCCAGTACTTC	CASSLDLTGSAETQYF
once	.	TRBV19	TRBJ2-3	TGTGCCAGTAGTGTCGTCGGCAGGGGTACAGATACGCAGTATTTT	CASSVVGRGTDTQYF
.	TRBD1	TRBV5-6	TRBJ1-4	TGTGCCAGCAGCCGGATCCCGGGACAGAGAAGTGAAAAACTGTTTTTT	CASSRIPGQRSEKLFF
.	.	TRBV5-6	TRBJ2-5	TGTGCCAGCAGCCCGGGGAGGGGGCTGGGGGAGACCCAGTACTTC	CASSPGRGLGETQYF
.	.	TRBV15	TRBJ2-7	TGTGCCACCAGCAGAGAAGTTGGGTTCCCCTACGAGCAGTACTTC	CATSREVGFPYEQYF
.	.	TRBV7-6	TRBJ1-3	TGTGCCAGCAGCTCCCCTTATAGGGCGCCGGGAGGAAACACCATATATTTT	CASSSPYRAPGGNTIYF
.	.	TRBV28	TRBJ1-1	TGTGCCAGCAGTTTGGCAGGGGCGGACACTGAAGCTTTCTTT	CASSLAGADTEAFF
.	.	TRBV19	TRBJ2-7	TGTGCCAGTAGTTTCGGACAGCAATACGAGCAGTACTTC	CASSFGQQYEQYF
.	TRBD2	TRBV27	TRBJ2-3	TGTGCCAGCAGTCCCTTCGTGGCGGGGGGTGGAGATACGCAGTATTTT	CASSPFVAGGGDTQYF
.	TRBD2	TRBV25-1	TRBJ2-1	TGTGCCAGCAGATTAGCGGGATCACCCTACAATGAGCAGTTCTTC	CASRLAGSPYNEQFF
once	.	TRBV4-3	TRBJ2-5	TGCGCCAGCAGCCAAGTCCGGACCAACAGGGGAGGTCAAGAGACCCAGTACTTC	CASSQVRTNRGGQETQYF
.	TRBD1	TRBV27	TRBJ1-1	TGTGCCAGCAGTTTCAGGGGGCTTATGTCTGAAGCTTTCTTT	CASSFRGLMSEAFF
.	.	TRBV5-8	TRBJ2-7	TGTGCCAGCAGCTTGGCCGGCAGAAACTACGAGCAGTACTTC	CASSLAGRNYEQYF
.	.	TRBV14	TRBJ2-7	TGTGCCAGCAGCCAAGCCACGGGCTACGAGCAGTACTTC	CASSQATGYEQYF
.	.	TRBV7-9	TRBJ2-2	TGTGCCAGCAGCTTAGAAGGAGAGACCGGGGAGCTGTTTTTT	CASSLEGETGELFF
once	.	TRBV11-2	TRBJ1-1	TGTGCTAGCAGCTTATGGAACACTGAAGCTTTCTTT	CASSLWNTEAFF
.	.	TRBV4-3	TRBJ1-2	TGCGCCAGCAGCCCTAAGCGGAATACAGGCGGCGGCGGCTATGGCTACACCTTC	CASSPKRNTGGGGYGYTF
.	.	TRBV20-1	TRBJ2-5	TGCAGTGCTAGCCCACAAGAGACCCAGTACTTC	CSASPQETQYF
.	.	TRBV29-1	TRBJ1-4	TGCAGCGTTGAGGGAGACTCTAATGAAAAACTGTTTTTT	CSVEGDSNEKLFF
.	TRBD1	TRBV10-1	TRBJ2-7	TGCGCCAGCAGTTTGGGACAGGCGGGGGAGCAGTACTTC	CASSLGQAGEQYF
.	.	TRBV27	TRBJ2-5	TGTGCCAGCAGTTTTTCAGGGCAAGAGACCCAGTACTTC	CASSFSGQETQYF
.	.	TRBV7-9	TRBJ1-2	TGTGCCAGCAGCCACGCCGGAGTGGTTGGGCAAGATGGCTACACCTTC	CASSHAGVVGQDGYTF
.	TRBD1	TRBV28	TRBJ2-7	TGTGCCAGCAGTCCAACCGGGACAGGGGACGAGCAGTACTTC	CASSPTGTGDEQYF